This TCR beta chain was sequenced for a study of human T cells and chemical hapten exposure. To note about this clonotype: As yet, its antigen is unknown.

Germline loops: CDR1 SGHRS, CDR2 YFSETQ. Trimming shortened V by 0 bases and J by 5 bases, and 12 bases separated the two germline ends. There are 15 residues in the CDR3. Time point in this sample: pre-sensitization, week 0. Described treatment: therapeutic diphenylcyclopropenone sensitization with weekly scalp DPC. Total RNA extraction was carried out from unfractionated whole blood. Study results and caveats: Against controls, expanded TCRs gave rise to significantly more large CDR3 similarity clusters. Counts of expanded TCRs (at PT1) showed a positive correlation with patch test score. The study found that DPC sensitization did not change TCRs above 1 in 1000 frequency.

MiXCR was run by TCRdb on the RACE reads, yielding one entry per CDR3 protein. The sample lists about 98,000 distinct CDR3 sequences; more than 10% were seen once. The clonotype originates from a woman aged 55-75 years with alopecia areata. Some clones in this sample may be carry-over from other donors' samples. This chain joins TRBV5-1 and TRBJ1-5; D is ambiguous. This specimen consisted of whole blood, obtained in connection with sensitization to the hapten diphenylcyclopropenone (DPC). CDR3 amino acids: CASSLDGIDHQPQHF. The CDR3, as DNA: TGCGCCAGCAGCTTGGACGGTATAGACCATCAGCCCCAGCATTTT.